The T cell receptor beta chain under discussion was sequenced for a study of T cells in Graves' hyperthyroidism and ophthalmopathy. Study conclusions and caveats: Blood samples included most of the expanded thyroid clonotypes exceeding 0.001.

CDR1 and CDR2 (germline): SEHNR, FQNEAQ (reference sequence). V was clipped by 8 bases and J by 0 bases, with 16 bases between them. The CDR3 length is 16 residues. The patients, who ranged from 18 to 65 in age, presented with newly diagnosed hyperthyroidism lasting under 2 months. Uncontrolled infection, other autoimmune disease, pregnancy and lactation each barred patients from inclusion. RNA transcripts gave rise to amplified TCR beta CDR3 regions. A set of HTBI primers served as the primers for a first-round RT-PCR of the TCR CDR3. TCRdb ran MiXCR on the multiplex PCR reads and lists one entry per CDR3 protein. The sample carries under 350,000 distinct CDR3 sequences, over 15% recorded once. This clonotype occurred a few times. Its antigen is not identified.

The rearrangement links TRBV7-9 to TRBJ2-2; tentatively, D is TRBD2 (6 bases). This sequence was found in a woman in her forties or fifties with Graves' hyperthyroidism. The sequenced sample consisted of blood. In nucleotides, the CDR3 is TGTGCCAGCGAATTCGGGACTGCCGCGAACACCGGGGAGCTGTTTTTT. It yields the protein CASEFGTAANTGELFF.